A selection of T cell receptor beta chains follows, all from one sample in a study of shared clonotypes between healthy human individuals. The assay was immunoSEQ multiplex PCR, and TCRdb's table has in-frame clones only and misses some. Of under 2.5 million clones in the sample, under 95% were seen once. The sample was naive CD4+ T cells from PBMCs. These receptors were obtained from a man younger than 35 in good health. Some clones in this sample may be carry-over from other donors' samples. Both conserved end residues are part of each CDR3. A D gene is named only where the DNA matches it firmly. Only part of the rows carry a size: once, few, many, or a class if the clone is expanded.

v_call: TRBV28; j_call: TRBJ1-1; d_call: TRBD1; clone_size: -; cdr3_aa: CASSEPGTGLSSTEAFF; cdr3_nt: TGTGCCAGCAGTGAGCCGGGGACAGGGCTCAGTAGCACTGAAGCTTTCTTT
v_call: TRBV5-4; j_call: TRBJ2-5; d_call: -; clone_size: -; cdr3_aa: CASSLAPLGETQYF; cdr3_nt: TGTGCCAGCAGCTTGGCCCCATTGGGGGAGACCCAGTACTTC
v_call: TRBV18; j_call: TRBJ2-5; d_call: TRBD1; clone_size: -; cdr3_aa: CASSGGQAGETQYF; cdr3_nt: TGTGCCAGCTCAGGGGGACAGGCTGGGGAGACCCAGTACTTC
v_call: TRBV4-1; j_call: TRBJ1-4; d_call: TRBD1; clone_size: -; cdr3_aa: CASSRGTGGVINEKLFF; cdr3_nt: TGCGCCAGCAGCCGGGGGACAGGGGGTGTAATTAATGAAAAACTGTTTTTT
v_call: TRBV10-2; j_call: TRBJ1-1; d_call: -; clone_size: -; cdr3_aa: CASSVRQPGGAFF; cdr3_nt: TGCGCCAGCAGTGTTAGACAGCCCGGCGGAGCTTTCTTT
v_call: TRBV5-4; j_call: TRBJ2-7; d_call: -; clone_size: -; cdr3_aa: CASSRQRSYEQYF; cdr3_nt: TGTGCCAGCAGCCGACAGAGAAGCTACGAGCAGTACTTC
v_call: TRBV11-2; j_call: TRBJ1-2; d_call: -; clone_size: -; cdr3_aa: CASSSPVGRGDYGYTF; cdr3_nt: TGTGCCAGCAGCAGCCCCGTCGGACGGGGTGACTATGGCTACACCTTC
v_call: TRBV28; j_call: TRBJ1-2; d_call: -; clone_size: -; cdr3_aa: CASSSSPAGYGYTF; cdr3_nt: TGTGCCAGCAGTTCGTCCCCGGCGGGCTATGGCTACACCTTC
v_call: TRBV7-2; j_call: TRBJ1-5; d_call: -; clone_size: -; cdr3_aa: CASSLDGSNQPQHF; cdr3_nt: TGTGCCAGCAGCTTAGACGGAAGCAATCAGCCCCAGCATTTT
v_call: TRBV10-3; j_call: TRBJ2-7; d_call: TRBD2; clone_size: -; cdr3_aa: CAISGGRTSGPSSYEQYF; cdr3_nt: TGTGCCATCAGTGGGGGGCGGACTAGCGGGCCCAGCTCCTACGAGCAGTACTTC
v_call: TRBV28; j_call: TRBJ2-6; d_call: -; clone_size: -; cdr3_aa: CASSLFPMGQISSGANVLTF; cdr3_nt: TGTGCCAGCAGTTTATTCCCAATGGGCCAGATCAGCTCTGGGGCCAACGTCCTGACTTTC
v_call: TRBV10-3; j_call: TRBJ1-4; d_call: -; clone_size: once; cdr3_aa: CAISSGDYSEKLFF; cdr3_nt: TGTGCCATCAGTTCTGGCGACTACAGTGAAAAACTGTTTTTT
v_call: TRBV29-1; j_call: TRBJ2-1; d_call: -; clone_size: -; cdr3_aa: CSVSRSSYNEQFF; cdr3_nt: TGCAGCGTTTCCAGAAGCTCCTACAATGAGCAGTTCTTC
v_call: TRBV5-4; j_call: TRBJ2-1; d_call: TRBD2; clone_size: once; cdr3_aa: CASSFLTSGRSSYNEQFF; cdr3_nt: TGTGCCAGCAGCTTTTTAACTAGCGGACGGAGCTCCTACAATGAGCAGTTCTTC
v_call: TRBV28; j_call: TRBJ2-5; d_call: -; clone_size: -; cdr3_aa: CASRLRGGWETQYF; cdr3_nt: TGTGCCAGCAGGTTGCGTGGGGGTTGGGAGACCCAGTACTTC
v_call: TRBV6-5; j_call: TRBJ1-2; d_call: TRBD1; clone_size: -; cdr3_aa: CASTSTGGGYTF; cdr3_nt: TGTGCCAGCACATCCACAGGGGGGGGCTACACCTTC
v_call: TRBV6-5; j_call: TRBJ2-7; d_call: -; clone_size: -; cdr3_aa: CASSRRSPYEQYF; cdr3_nt: TGTGCCAGCAGCCGGAGGTCCCCCTACGAGCAGTACTTC
v_call: TRBV18; j_call: TRBJ1-2; d_call: -; clone_size: -; cdr3_aa: CASSPLVDGYTF; cdr3_nt: TGTGCCAGCTCACCCCTAGTGGATGGCTACACCTTC
v_call: TRBV28; j_call: TRBJ1-2; d_call: -; clone_size: -; cdr3_aa: CAAGTYGYTF; cdr3_nt: TGTGCCGCAGGGACCTATGGCTACACCTTC
v_call: TRBV19; j_call: TRBJ2-1; d_call: -; clone_size: once; cdr3_aa: CASSRDRHEQFF; cdr3_nt: TGTGCCAGTAGTCGCGACAGGCATGAGCAGTTCTTC
v_call: TRBV18; j_call: TRBJ2-2; d_call: -; clone_size: -; cdr3_aa: CASSPPSQGGAGELFF; cdr3_nt: TGTGCCAGCTCACCACCATCGCAGGGTGGGGCCGGGGAGCTGTTTTTT
v_call: TRBV7-3; j_call: TRBJ2-1; d_call: -; clone_size: -; cdr3_aa: CASSLRRGERQEQFF; cdr3_nt: TGTGCCAGCAGCTTAAGGAGGGGGGAGCGGCAGGAGCAGTTCTTC
v_call: TRBV7-9; j_call: TRBJ1-2; d_call: -; clone_size: -; cdr3_aa: CASSSAGGANYGYTF; cdr3_nt: TGTGCCAGCAGCTCCGCCGGGGGGGCTAACTATGGCTACACCTTC
v_call: TRBV29-1; j_call: TRBJ2-1; d_call: -; clone_size: -; cdr3_aa: CSVVVSTNEQFF; cdr3_nt: TGCAGCGTGGTGGTATCTACCAATGAGCAGTTCTTC
v_call: TRBV28; j_call: TRBJ2-1; d_call: -; clone_size: -; cdr3_aa: CASSMDPYNEQFF; cdr3_nt: TGTGCCAGCAGCATGGACCCTTACAATGAGCAGTTCTTC
v_call: TRBV5-1; j_call: TRBJ1-1; d_call: -; clone_size: -; cdr3_aa: CASSFSADSQQAFF; cdr3_nt: TGCGCCAGCAGCTTTTCCGCGGACAGCCAGCAAGCTTTCTTT
v_call: TRBV7-9; j_call: TRBJ1-5; d_call: -; clone_size: few; cdr3_aa: CASSSDSGDQPQHF; cdr3_nt: TGTGCCAGCAGCTCCGACAGCGGGGATCAGCCCCAGCATTTT
v_call: TRBV19; j_call: TRBJ1-1; d_call: -; clone_size: -; cdr3_aa: CASSPGIGLRMNTEAFF; cdr3_nt: TGTGCCAGTAGTCCTGGGATAGGCTTACGTATGAACACTGAAGCTTTCTTT
v_call: TRBV7-2; j_call: TRBJ2-7; d_call: -; clone_size: -; cdr3_aa: CASSLQGPNPTYEQYF; cdr3_nt: TGTGCCAGCAGCTTACAGGGCCCTAACCCTACCTACGAGCAGTACTTC
v_call: TRBV19; j_call: TRBJ1-2; d_call: -; clone_size: few; cdr3_aa: CASSVAGRIYGYTF; cdr3_nt: TGTGCCAGTAGTGTAGCTGGACGGATCTATGGCTACACCTTC
v_call: TRBV6-1; j_call: TRBJ2-7; d_call: -; clone_size: -; cdr3_aa: CASSERGGASYEQYF; cdr3_nt: TGTGCCAGCAGTGAAAGGGGCGGAGCTTCCTACGAGCAGTACTTC
v_call: TRBV2; j_call: TRBJ1-1; d_call: -; clone_size: few; cdr3_aa: CASLSDGNTEAFF; cdr3_nt: TGTGCCAGCCTTTCGGACGGCAACACTGAAGCTTTCTTT
v_call: TRBV6-6; j_call: TRBJ1-6; d_call: -; clone_size: -; cdr3_aa: CAGTSRIDSPLHF; cdr3_nt: TGTGCCGGTACGAGTCGAATAGATTCACCCCTCCACTTT
v_call: TRBV18; j_call: TRBJ2-5; d_call: TRBD2; clone_size: -; cdr3_aa: CASSPLTSGVQETQYF; cdr3_nt: TGTGCCAGCTCACCGTTGACTAGCGGGGTTCAAGAGACCCAGTACTTC